This TCR beta chain is drawn from a study of blood T cell repertoires in COVID-19. About the research overall: The cDNA or gDNA used as material had been derived from T cells, B-cell-depleted T cells, or PBMCs.

Original processing methods: Estimates of nucleated cell counts were drawn from the amplification of reference gene primers. Generated by immunoSEQ multiplex PCR, the TCRdb table keeps only in-frame clones and is missing some. The V and J calls and clone size come from that table; D and trimming were worked out from the DNA. Of fewer than 120,000 clones detected, about 88% appear once; the ten largest clones hold 3.3%. Per the germline V gene, CDR1 is LGHDT and CDR2 is YNNKEL (reference sequence). V was shortened by 3 bases and J by 10 bases, with 13 bases between the two germline ends. The CDR3 is made up of 13 amino acids.

This receptor was taken from a woman between 50 and 59 years old with acute or convalescent COVID-19. The sample was peripheral blood. This chain connects TRBV3-1 (or the pseudogene TRBV3-2) to TRBJ2-1; D not resolved. CDR3 coding DNA: TGTGCCAGCAGCCAGGTCAGTACGCAAGAGCAGTTCTTC. Residues: CASSQVSTQEQFF.